Listed below are T cell receptor beta chains from one sample, sequenced in a study of CD8 T cells in Susac syndrome. TCRdb ran MiXCR on the immunoSEQ multiplex PCR reads and lists one entry per CDR3 protein. The sample includes more than 55,000 distinct CDR3 sequences, about 95% of them seen just once. Sequenced: CD8+ T cells from PBMCs. These TCRs come from a human donor in good health. Each CDR3 is given with its conserved first and last residue. The order of the fields is V gene, clone size, J gene, D gene, CDR3 protein, CDR3 DNA. The D gene is left open where the match is weak. Clone size is shown for a subset of rows, as once, few, many or a class of expanded clone.

V: TRBV7-9
size: NA
J: TRBJ2-3
D: NA
CDR3: CASSPSFRQSPGADTQYF
DNA: TGTGCCAGCAGCCCCTCCTTTCGACAATCACCCGGGGCAGATACGCAGTATTTT

V: TRBV12-3/TRBV12-4
size: once
J: TRBJ2-2
D: TRBD1
CDR3: CASRAPGTGGNGELFF
DNA: TGTGCCAGCAGGGCTCCCGGGACAGGGGGCAACGGGGAGCTGTTTTTT

V: TRBV5-1
size: NA
J: TRBJ1-1
D: NA
CDR3: CASRAEMNTEAFF
DNA: TGCGCCAGCAGGGCGGAAATGAACACTGAAGCTTTCTTT

V: TRBV27
size: NA
J: TRBJ2-7
D: TRBD1
CDR3: CASNPQQGPYEQYF
DNA: TGTGCCAGCAACCCTCAACAGGGGCCCTACGAGCAGTACTTC

V: TRBV7-9
size: once
J: TRBJ1-2
D: NA
CDR3: CASSAYLHLVGGYTF
DNA: TGTGCCAGCAGCGCCTATTTACACCTCGTCGGTGGCTACACCTTC

V: TRBV14
size: NA
J: TRBJ1-1
D: NA
CDR3: CASTPGGGNTEAFF
DNA: TGTGCCAGCACTCCAGGAGGGGGGAACACTGAAGCTTTCTTT

V: TRBV27
size: NA
J: TRBJ2-7
D: TRBD1
CDR3: CASSFGTGSYEQYF
DNA: TGTGCCAGCAGTTTTGGGACAGGGAGCTACGAGCAGTACTTC

V: TRBV5-4
size: once
J: TRBJ2-5
D: TRBD2
CDR3: CASSGQLAGGGETQYF
DNA: TGTGCCAGCAGCGGCCAGTTAGCGGGGGGAGGGGAGACCCAGTACTTC

V: TRBV4-1
size: NA
J: TRBJ1-1
D: TRBD1
CDR3: CASSQDRGGDAFF
DNA: TGCGCCAGCAGCCAAGACAGGGGGGGGGATGCTTTCTTT

V: TRBV29-1
size: NA
J: TRBJ2-2
D: NA
CDR3: CSVEGGAGTGELFF
DNA: TGCAGCGTTGAAGGGGGGGCGGGAACCGGGGAGCTGTTTTTT

V: TRBV20-1
size: NA
J: TRBJ1-2
D: NA
CDR3: CSARTLAGYDGYTF
DNA: TGCAGTGCTAGGACCCTGGCAGGGTATGATGGCTACACCTTC

V: TRBV7-9
size: NA
J: TRBJ2-2
D: TRBD1
CDR3: CAATGAVTGELFF
DNA: TGTGCCGCCACAGGGGCCGTCACCGGGGAGCTGTTTTTT

V: TRBV19
size: NA
J: TRBJ2-1
D: NA
CDR3: CASRSGSYNEQFF
DNA: TGTGCCAGCCGAAGCGGTTCCTACAATGAGCAGTTCTTC

V: TRBV4-1
size: few
J: TRBJ1-3
D: NA
CDR3: CASSQDSVGNTIYF
DNA: TGCGCCAGCAGCCAAGATAGTGTTGGAAACACCATATATTTT

V: TRBV9
size: NA
J: TRBJ2-2
D: TRBD2
CDR3: CASAGDLTGELFF
DNA: TGTGCCAGCGCGGGGGATCTCACCGGGGAGCTGTTTTTT

V: TRBV5-6
size: NA
J: TRBJ1-1
D: TRBD1
CDR3: CASSMTGDTEAFF
DNA: TGTGCCAGCAGCATGACAGGGGACACTGAAGCTTTCTTT

V: TRBV9
size: NA
J: TRBJ2-5
D: NA
CDR3: CASSVGAGEETQYF
DNA: TGTGCCAGCAGCGTAGGGGCAGGAGAAGAGACCCAGTACTTC

V: TRBV29-1
size: NA
J: TRBJ2-6
D: TRBD1
CDR3: CSVVGDRGSGANVLTF
DNA: TGCAGCGTTGTCGGGGACAGGGGCTCTGGGGCCAACGTCCTGACTTTC

V: TRBV3-1
size: once
J: TRBJ2-7
D: NA
CDR3: CASTAPGHRPWEQYF
DNA: TGTGCCAGCACCGCTCCGGGACACCGGCCATGGGAGCAGTACTTC

V: TRBV4-1
size: NA
J: TRBJ2-1
D: NA
CDR3: CASSQDRHNEQFF
DNA: TGCGCCAGCAGCCAAGACAGACACAATGAGCAGTTCTTC

V: TRBV5-1
size: NA
J: TRBJ1-5
D: NA
CDR3: CASSPLGVGQPQHF
DNA: TGCGCCAGCAGCCCACTGGGTGTTGGCCAGCCCCAGCATTTT

V: TRBV12-3/TRBV12-4
size: NA
J: TRBJ2-3
D: NA
CDR3: CASMGGTQYF
DNA: TGTGCCAGTATGGGGGGAACGCAGTATTTT

V: TRBV5-1
size: NA
J: TRBJ2-3
D: TRBD2
CDR3: CASGDGGASTDTQYF
DNA: TGCGCCAGCGGGGACGGGGGGGCCAGCACAGATACGCAGTATTTT

V: TRBV6-5
size: NA
J: TRBJ2-7
D: TRBD2
CDR3: CASSPTGEGNEQYF
DNA: TGTGCCAGCAGTCCGACGGGGGAGGGTAACGAGCAGTACTTC

V: TRBV7-8
size: NA
J: TRBJ1-4
D: NA
CDR3: CASSSFDRNREKLFF
DNA: TGTGCCAGCAGCTCATTTGACAGGAACCGTGAAAAACTGTTTTTT

V: TRBV7-2
size: once
J: TRBJ2-1
D: TRBD2
CDR3: CASSFGLAASYNEQFF
DNA: TGTGCCAGCAGCTTTGGACTAGCTGCGTCCTACAATGAGCAGTTCTTC

V: TRBV5-1
size: NA
J: TRBJ2-7
D: TRBD1
CDR3: CASSLEQGAYEQYF
DNA: TGCGCCAGCAGCTTGGAACAGGGGGCTTACGAGCAGTACTTC

V: TRBV13
size: NA
J: TRBJ1-1
D: TRBD1
CDR3: CASSVQGARDTEAFF
DNA: TGTGCCAGCAGCGTACAGGGGGCGCGAGACACTGAAGCTTTCTTT

V: TRBV7-9
size: NA
J: TRBJ2-5
D: NA
CDR3: CASSLPGLPGSQYF
DNA: TGTGCCAGCAGCTTACCGGGACTCCCCGGTTCCCAGTACTTC

V: TRBV28
size: NA
J: TRBJ2-3
D: NA
CDR3: CASSSPSYLQDLGSTDTQYF
DNA: TGTGCCAGCAGTTCCCCCTCCTACTTACAGGACTTGGGTTCCACAGATACGCAGTATTTT

V: TRBV7-9
size: NA
J: TRBJ2-3
D: NA
CDR3: CASSPPRAAGRTDTQYF
DNA: TGTGCCAGCAGCCCCCCCCGTGCGGCGGGGAGGACAGATACGCAGTATTTT

V: TRBV6-5
size: few
J: TRBJ1-1
D: NA
CDR3: CASSYSGGTEAFF
DNA: TGTGCCAGCAGTTACTCCGGGGGCACTGAAGCTTTCTTT

V: TRBV6-5
size: once
J: TRBJ2-1
D: NA
CDR3: CASSYSFSYNEQFF
DNA: TGTGCCAGCAGTTACTCCTTCTCCTACAATGAGCAGTTCTTC

V: TRBV7-9
size: NA
J: TRBJ2-5
D: NA
CDR3: CASSFSVAGAQETQYF
DNA: TGTGCCAGCAGCTTTAGTGTGGCGGGGGCCCAAGAGACCCAGTACTTC

V: TRBV9
size: NA
J: TRBJ2-5
D: NA
CDR3: CASSSSGEGTQYF
DNA: TGTGCCAGCAGCTCTTCAGGGGAGGGGACCCAGTACTTC

V: TRBV9
size: NA
J: TRBJ2-6
D: NA
CDR3: CASSPKQGGGANVLTF
DNA: TGTGCCAGCAGCCCGAAACAGGGCGGTGGGGCCAACGTCCTGACTTTC

V: TRBV27
size: NA
J: TRBJ1-5
D: NA
CDR3: CASSFHGPDQPQHF
DNA: TGTGCCAGCAGTTTCCATGGCCCGGATCAGCCCCAGCATTTT

V: TRBV13
size: once
J: TRBJ2-3
D: TRBD2
CDR3: CASSLEASGGAIDTQYF
DNA: TGTGCCAGCAGCTTAGAGGCTAGCGGGGGGGCCATAGATACGCAGTATTTT

V: TRBV5-1
size: NA
J: TRBJ2-5
D: NA
CDR3: CASSRTEQETQYF
DNA: TGCGCCAGCAGCAGGACAGAACAAGAGACCCAGTACTTC

V: TRBV19
size: NA
J: TRBJ1-5
D: NA
CDR3: CATTPEVGRNQPQHF
DNA: TGTGCCACTACCCCCGAGGTGGGCAGAAATCAGCCCCAGCATTTT

V: TRBV11-2
size: once
J: TRBJ1-3
D: NA
CDR3: CASSLQASASGNTIYF
DNA: TGTGCCAGCAGCCTACAAGCGAGTGCCTCTGGAAACACCATATATTTT

V: TRBV28
size: NA
J: TRBJ2-3
D: NA
CDR3: CASSFYTDTQYF
DNA: TGTGCCAGCAGTTTCTACACAGATACGCAGTATTTT

V: TRBV28
size: NA
J: TRBJ2-1
D: NA
CDR3: CASSYPGVSFDNEQFF
DNA: TGTGCCAGCAGTTATCCAGGGGTCTCTTTCGACAATGAGCAGTTCTTC

V: TRBV3-1
size: NA
J: TRBJ1-1
D: TRBD1
CDR3: CASSQDRGMNTEAFF
DNA: TGTGCCAGCAGCCAGGACAGGGGAATGAACACTGAAGCTTTCTTT

V: TRBV7-9
size: NA
J: TRBJ1-1
D: TRBD1
CDR3: CASSLGRGPTTEAFF
DNA: TGTGCCAGCAGCTTAGGAAGGGGGCCGACCACTGAAGCTTTCTTT

V: TRBV4-2
size: NA
J: TRBJ2-7
D: TRBD1
CDR3: CASSQGRGSDEQYF
DNA: TGTGCCAGCAGCCAAGGCAGGGGGTCGGACGAGCAGTACTTC

V: TRBV7-9
size: NA
J: TRBJ1-2
D: TRBD1
CDR3: CASSSLNEARDRVTGGYTF
DNA: TGTGCCAGCAGTTCACTGAACGAAGCCCGGGACAGGGTAACGGGTGGCTACACCTTC

V: TRBV27
size: NA
J: TRBJ2-7
D: TRBD1
CDR3: CAGSGTGSFYEQYF
DNA: TGTGCCGGCAGTGGGACAGGGTCCTTTTACGAGCAGTACTTC

V: TRBV4-1
size: NA
J: TRBJ2-5
D: NA
CDR3: CASSQDRETQYF
DNA: TGCGCCAGCAGCCAAGATCGTGAGACCCAGTACTTC

V: TRBV4-1
size: once
J: TRBJ1-1
D: TRBD1
CDR3: CASSDITGGTEVFF
DNA: TGCGCCAGCAGCGATATTACAGGGGGCACTGAAGTTTTCTTT

V: TRBV20-1
size: NA
J: TRBJ2-7
D: NA
CDR3: CSVKGSSYEQYF
DNA: TGCAGTGTTAAGGGGAGCTCCTACGAGCAGTACTTC